A single T cell receptor beta chain is shown here with its context. No antigen is known for it. This sample is part of a study of cytomegalovirus exposure and HLA in healthy donors. Study-wide points: The number of N-insertions in an Asian-associated ancestry cluster was reportedly below the approximately 680-donor mean in a later analysis. Indistinguishable V segments such as TRBV6-2 and TRBV6-3 were excluded.

The PCR contained 60 Vbeta and 13 Jbeta primers. In the original workflow: As a later analysis found, there were 70 million to 80 million unique TCR beta chains, of which some 10 million were shared. The method was immunoSEQ multiplex PCR; TCRdb's version includes in-frame clones alone and lacks a portion of them. Clone size and the V and J calls come from that table; the DNA yielded D and trimming. The sample records 95,000 to 120,000 clones, approximately 74% being singletons. From germline, CDR1 is ENHRY and CDR2 SYGVKD. The CDR3 covers 15 residues. Sequencing was done on a sample of PBMCs. The gene calls are TRBV10-3 and TRBJ2-5; 7 bases are a match to TRBD2. The end of the DNA aligns better with TRBJ2-7, so the J call may be wrong. The clonotype was recovered from a woman aged 40 to 49 in good health and CMV-seropositive. CDR3 loop: CAISGGGPSSYEQYF. For the CDR3, the DNA is TGTGCCATCAGTGGGGGAGGGCCGAGCTCCTACGAGCAGTACTTC.